This entry concerns a single T cell receptor beta chain. This sample is part of a study of blood T cell repertoires in COVID-19. Study information: T cells, B-cell-depleted T cells, or PBMCs supplied cDNA or gDNA.

V was shortened by 2 bases and J by 2 bases, with 11 bases between the two germline ends. The CDR3 covers 14 residues. CDR1 is SGHRS and CDR2 is YFSETQ in the germline V gene. Authors' analysis steps: Reference gene primer amplification in the assay estimated nucleated cell counts. TCRdb's table, derived via immunoSEQ multiplex PCR, lists solely in-frame clones and lacks some. From that table come the V and J calls and clone size; the DNA was used to work out D and trimming. The sample has 70,000 to 95,000 clones, approximately 88% seen once; the top ten hold about 7%. The sequence was collected from a man aged 65-85 years with acute or convalescent COVID-19. V usage is TRBV5-1 and J usage is TRBJ2-7; D is uncertain. The sequenced sample was peripheral blood. CDR3 sequence (DNA): TGCGCCAGCAGCTTTGGTTTCAGGCCCTACGAGCAGTACTTC. Protein sequence: CASSFGFRPYEQYF.